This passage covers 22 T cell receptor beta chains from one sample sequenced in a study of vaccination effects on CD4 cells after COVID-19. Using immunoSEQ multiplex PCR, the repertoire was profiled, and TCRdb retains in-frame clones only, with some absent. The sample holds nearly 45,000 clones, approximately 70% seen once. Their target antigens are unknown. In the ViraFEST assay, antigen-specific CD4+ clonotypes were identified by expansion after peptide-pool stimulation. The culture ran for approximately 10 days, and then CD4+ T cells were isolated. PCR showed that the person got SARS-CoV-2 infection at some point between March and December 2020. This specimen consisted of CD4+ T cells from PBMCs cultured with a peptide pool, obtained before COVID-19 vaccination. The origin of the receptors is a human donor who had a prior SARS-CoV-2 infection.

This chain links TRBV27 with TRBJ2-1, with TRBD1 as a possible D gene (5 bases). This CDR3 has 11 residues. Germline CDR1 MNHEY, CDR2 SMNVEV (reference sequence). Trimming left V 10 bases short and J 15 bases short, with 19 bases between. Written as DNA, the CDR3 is TGTGCCACCCAGGGATTCTCGACCAGGTTCTTC. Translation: CATQGFSTRFF.

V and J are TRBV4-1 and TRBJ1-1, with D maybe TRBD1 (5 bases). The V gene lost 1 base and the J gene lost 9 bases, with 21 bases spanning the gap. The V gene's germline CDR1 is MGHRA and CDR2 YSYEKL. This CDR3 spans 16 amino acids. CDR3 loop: CASSQGLRRGSRQAFF. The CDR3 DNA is TGCGCCAGCAGCCAAGGATTACGGCGGGGGAGTCGACAAGCTTTCTTT.

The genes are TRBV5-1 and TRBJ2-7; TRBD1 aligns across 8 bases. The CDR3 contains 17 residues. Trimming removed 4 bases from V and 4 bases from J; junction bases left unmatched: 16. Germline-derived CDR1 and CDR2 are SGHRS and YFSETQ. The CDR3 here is CASSMRQGARGGYEQYF. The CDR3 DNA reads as TGCGCCAGCAGCATGCGTCAGGGGGCGCGAGGGGGTTACGAGCAGTACTTC.

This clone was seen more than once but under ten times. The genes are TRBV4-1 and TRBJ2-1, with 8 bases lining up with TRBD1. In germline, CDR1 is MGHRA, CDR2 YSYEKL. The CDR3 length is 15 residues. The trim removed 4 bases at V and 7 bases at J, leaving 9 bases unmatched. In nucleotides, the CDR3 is TGCGCCAGCAGCCGTGGGCAGGGGGCTTGGAATGAGCAGTTCTTC. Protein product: CASSRGQGAWNEQFF.

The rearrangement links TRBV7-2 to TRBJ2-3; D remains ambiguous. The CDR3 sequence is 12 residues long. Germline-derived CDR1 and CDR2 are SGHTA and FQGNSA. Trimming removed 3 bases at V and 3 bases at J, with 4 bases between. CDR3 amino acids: CASSFYTDTQYF. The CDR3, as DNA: TGTGCCAGCAGCTTCTATACAGATACGCAGTATTTT.

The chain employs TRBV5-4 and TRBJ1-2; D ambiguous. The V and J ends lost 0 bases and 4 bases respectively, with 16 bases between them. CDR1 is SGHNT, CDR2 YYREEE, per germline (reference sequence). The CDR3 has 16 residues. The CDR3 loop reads CASSLGRFTSLYGYTF. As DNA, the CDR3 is TGTGCCAGCAGCTTGGGCCGTTTTACGAGCCTCTATGGCTACACCTTC.

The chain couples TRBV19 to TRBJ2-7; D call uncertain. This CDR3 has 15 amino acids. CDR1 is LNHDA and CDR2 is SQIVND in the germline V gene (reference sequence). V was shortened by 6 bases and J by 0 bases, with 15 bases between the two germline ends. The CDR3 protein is CASSSYFRSSYEQYF. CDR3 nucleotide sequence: TGTGCCAGTAGCTCCTACTTCAGGAGCTCCTACGAGCAGTACTTC.

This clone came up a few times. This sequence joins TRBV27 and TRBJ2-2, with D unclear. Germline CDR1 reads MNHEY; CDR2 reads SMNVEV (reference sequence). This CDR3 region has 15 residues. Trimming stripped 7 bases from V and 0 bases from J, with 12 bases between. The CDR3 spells CASTLKAANTGELFF. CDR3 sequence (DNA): TGTGCCAGCACCCTAAAGGCAGCGAACACCGGGGAGCTGTTTTTT.

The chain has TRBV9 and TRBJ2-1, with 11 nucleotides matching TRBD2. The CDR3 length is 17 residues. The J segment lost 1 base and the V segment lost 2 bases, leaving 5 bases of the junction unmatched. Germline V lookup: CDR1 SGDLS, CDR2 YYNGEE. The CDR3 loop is CASSVLAGGFSYNEQFF. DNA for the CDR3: TGTGCCAGCAGCGTCCTAGCGGGGGGCTTTTCCTACAATGAGCAGTTCTTC.

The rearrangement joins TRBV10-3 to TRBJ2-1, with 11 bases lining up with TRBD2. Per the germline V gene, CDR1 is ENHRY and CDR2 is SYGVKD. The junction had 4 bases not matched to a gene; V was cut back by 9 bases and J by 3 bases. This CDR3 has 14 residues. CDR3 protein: CAITTSGDYNEQFF. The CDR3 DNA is TGTGCCATTACGACTAGCGGGGACTACAATGAGCAGTTCTTC.

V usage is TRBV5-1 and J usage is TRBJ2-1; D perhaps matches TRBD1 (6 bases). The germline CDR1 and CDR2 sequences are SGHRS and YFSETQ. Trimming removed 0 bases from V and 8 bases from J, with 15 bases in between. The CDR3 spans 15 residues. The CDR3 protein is CASSLGPQGIDEQFF. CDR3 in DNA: TGCGCCAGCAGCTTGGGTCCCCAGGGGATCGATGAGCAGTTCTTC.

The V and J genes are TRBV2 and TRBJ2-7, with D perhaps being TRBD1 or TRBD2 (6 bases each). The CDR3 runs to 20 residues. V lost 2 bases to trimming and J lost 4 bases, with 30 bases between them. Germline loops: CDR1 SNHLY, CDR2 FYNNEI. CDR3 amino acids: CASSEWRHGQRPEGQYEQYF. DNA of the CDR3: TGTGCCAGCAGTGAATGGCGCCACGGACAGAGACCGGAGGGGCAGTACGAGCAGTACTTC.

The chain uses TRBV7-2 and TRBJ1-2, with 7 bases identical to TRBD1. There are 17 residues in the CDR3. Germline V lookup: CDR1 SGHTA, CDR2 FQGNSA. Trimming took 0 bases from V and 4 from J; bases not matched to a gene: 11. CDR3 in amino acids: CASSLAGIGRGIYGYTF. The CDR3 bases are TGTGCCAGCAGCTTAGCGGGAATCGGCAGGGGGATCTATGGCTACACCTTC.

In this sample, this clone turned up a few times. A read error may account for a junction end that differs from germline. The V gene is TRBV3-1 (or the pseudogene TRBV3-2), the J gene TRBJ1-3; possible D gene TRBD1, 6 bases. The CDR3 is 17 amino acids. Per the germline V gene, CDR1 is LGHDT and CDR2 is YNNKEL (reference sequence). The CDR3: CASSQGTGPASGNTMYF. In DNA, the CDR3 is TGTGCCAGCAGCCAAGGAACAGGGCCCGCCTCTGGAAACACCATGTATTTT.

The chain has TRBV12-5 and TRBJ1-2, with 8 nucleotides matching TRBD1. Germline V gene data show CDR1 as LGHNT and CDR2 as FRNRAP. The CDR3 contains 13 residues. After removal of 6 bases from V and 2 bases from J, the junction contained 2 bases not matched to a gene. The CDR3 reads CASGRTGNYGYTF. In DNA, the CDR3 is TGTGCTAGTGGGCGGACAGGGAACTATGGCTACACCTTC.

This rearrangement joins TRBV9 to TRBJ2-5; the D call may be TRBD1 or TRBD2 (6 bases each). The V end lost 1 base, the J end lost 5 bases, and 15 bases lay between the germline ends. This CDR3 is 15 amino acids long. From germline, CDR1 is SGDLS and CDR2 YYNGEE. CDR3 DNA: TGTGCCAGCAGCGTAAGTCGGGGGCGCTGGGAGACCCAGTACTTC. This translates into CASSVSRGRWETQYF.

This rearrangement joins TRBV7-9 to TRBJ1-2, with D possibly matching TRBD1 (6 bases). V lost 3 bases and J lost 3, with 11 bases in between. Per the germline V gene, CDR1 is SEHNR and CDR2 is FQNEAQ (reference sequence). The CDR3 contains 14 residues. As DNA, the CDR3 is TGTGCCAGCAGCTTGAGGGGGGGGGACTATGGCTACACCTTC. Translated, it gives CASSLRGGDYGYTF.

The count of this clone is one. This CDR3 is CASSLEGHGVQGVIREQYF. CDR3 DNA sequence: TGTGCCAGCAGCTTAGAGGGCCACGGGGTCCAGGGGGTAATTCGCGAGCAGTACTTC. This rearrangement joins TRBV7-2 to TRBJ2-7, with 7 bases matching TRBD1. Per germline, CDR1 SGHTA and CDR2 FQGNSA. With V trimmed by 1 base and J by 6 bases, 21 bases remained unmatched. This CDR3 is built from 19 residues.

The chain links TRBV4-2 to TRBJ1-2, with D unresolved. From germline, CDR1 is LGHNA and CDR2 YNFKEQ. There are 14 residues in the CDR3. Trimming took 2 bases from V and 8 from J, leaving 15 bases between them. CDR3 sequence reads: CASSQRDWVAGYTF. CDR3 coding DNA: TGTGCCAGCAGCCAAAGAGACTGGGTGGCAGGCTACACCTTC.

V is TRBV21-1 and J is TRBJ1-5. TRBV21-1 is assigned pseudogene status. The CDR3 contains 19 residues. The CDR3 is CASSKNRPRFKHSNQPQHF. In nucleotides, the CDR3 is TGTGCCAGCAGCAAAAATCGACCCCGGTTCAAACATAGCAATCAGCCCCAGCATTTT.

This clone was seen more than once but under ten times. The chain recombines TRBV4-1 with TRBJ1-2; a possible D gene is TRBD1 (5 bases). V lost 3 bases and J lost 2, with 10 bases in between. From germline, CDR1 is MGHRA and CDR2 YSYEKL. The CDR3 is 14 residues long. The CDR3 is CASSHQGRNYGYTF. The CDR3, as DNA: TGCGCCAGCAGCCATCAGGGACGAAACTATGGCTACACCTTC.

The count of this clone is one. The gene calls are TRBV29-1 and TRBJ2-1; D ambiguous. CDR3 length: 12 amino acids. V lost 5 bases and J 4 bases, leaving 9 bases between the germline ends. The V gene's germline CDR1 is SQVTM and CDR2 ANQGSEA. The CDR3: CSVRQIYNEQFF. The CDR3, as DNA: TGCAGCGTTAGACAAATTTACAATGAGCAGTTCTTC.